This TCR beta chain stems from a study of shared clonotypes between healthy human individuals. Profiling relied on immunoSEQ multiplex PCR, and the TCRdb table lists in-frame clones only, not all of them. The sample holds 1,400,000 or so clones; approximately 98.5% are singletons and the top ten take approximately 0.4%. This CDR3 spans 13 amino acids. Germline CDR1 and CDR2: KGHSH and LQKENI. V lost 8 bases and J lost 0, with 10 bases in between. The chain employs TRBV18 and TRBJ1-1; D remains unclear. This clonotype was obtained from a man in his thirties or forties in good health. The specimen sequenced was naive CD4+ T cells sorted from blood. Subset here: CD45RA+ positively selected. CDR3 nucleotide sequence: TGTGCCAGCAGACAAGCCTTGAACACTGAAGCTTTCTTT. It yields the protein CASRQALNTEAFF.